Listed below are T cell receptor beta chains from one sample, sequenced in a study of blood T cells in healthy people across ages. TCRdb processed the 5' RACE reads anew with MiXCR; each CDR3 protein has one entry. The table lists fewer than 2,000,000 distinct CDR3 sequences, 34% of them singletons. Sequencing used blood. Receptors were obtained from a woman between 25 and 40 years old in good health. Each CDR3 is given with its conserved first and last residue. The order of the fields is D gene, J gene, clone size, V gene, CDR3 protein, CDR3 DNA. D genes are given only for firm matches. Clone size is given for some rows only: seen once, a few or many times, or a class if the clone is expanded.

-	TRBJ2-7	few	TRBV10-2	CASSDPKEQYF	TGCGCCAGCAGTGACCCCAAGGAGCAGTACTTC
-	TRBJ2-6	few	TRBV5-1	CASSLEETDASPGANVLTF	TGCGCCAGCAGCTTGGAGGAGACCGACGCATCTCCTGGGGCCAACGTCCTGACTTTC
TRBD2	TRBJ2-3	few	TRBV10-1	CASSERLAGLSTDTQYF	TGCGCCAGCAGTGAGAGACTAGCGGGCCTCAGCACAGATACGCAGTATTTT
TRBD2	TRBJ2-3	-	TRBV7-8	CASSSGLAGAKLGDTQYF	TGTGCCAGCAGCTCCGGACTAGCGGGGGCCAAACTGGGAGATACGCAGTATTTT
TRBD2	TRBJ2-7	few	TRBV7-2	CASSLSGDYPYEQYF	TGTGCCAGCAGCTTATCGGGGGACTACCCCTACGAGCAGTACTTC
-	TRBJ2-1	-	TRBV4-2	CASSWEGGPNEQFF	TGTGCCAGCAGCTGGGAGGGGGGCCCCAATGAGCAGTTCTTC
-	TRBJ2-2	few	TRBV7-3	CASSSPGLTNTGELFF	TGTGCCAGCAGCTCACCAGGGCTCACGAACACCGGGGAGCTGTTTTTT
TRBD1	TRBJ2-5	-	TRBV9	CASSRETGRRKTQYF	TGTGCCAGCAGCAGAGAGACAGGGAGACGAAAGACCCAGTACTTC
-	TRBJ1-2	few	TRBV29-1	CSAPSLRGYGYTF	TGCAGCGCGCCCTCTCTCCGGGGGTATGGCTACACCTTC
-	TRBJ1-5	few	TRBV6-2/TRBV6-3	CASSYFPRAGNQPQHF	TGTGCCAGCAGTTACTTCCCGAGGGCGGGCAATCAGCCCCAGCATTTT
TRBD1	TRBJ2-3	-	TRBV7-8	CASDDPDRDTDTQYF	TGTGCCAGCGACGACCCCGACAGGGACACAGATACGCAGTATTTT
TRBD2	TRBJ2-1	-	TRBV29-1	CSAISGSHNEQFF	TGCAGCGCGATTAGCGGGAGCCACAATGAGCAGTTCTTC
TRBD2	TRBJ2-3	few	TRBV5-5	CASTVGLAGPRAGDTQYF	TGTGCCAGCACCGTGGGACTAGCGGGGCCCCGGGCAGGGGATACGCAGTATTTT
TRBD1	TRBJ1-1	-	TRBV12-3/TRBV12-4	CASTPGGGRSSRAFF	TGTGCCAGCACTCCAGGGGGTGGGCGCTCCTCACGGGCTTTCTTT
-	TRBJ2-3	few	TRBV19	CASSANGPQYF	TGTGCCAGTAGTGCCAACGGCCCGCAGTATTTT
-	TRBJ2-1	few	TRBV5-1	CASSLEPPVPQYNEQFF	TGCGCCAGCAGCTTGGAACCTCCTGTCCCCCAATACAATGAGCAGTTCTTC
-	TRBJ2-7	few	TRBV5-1	CASNAGQGRSYEQYF	TGCGCCAGCAATGCAGGGCAGGGTCGGTCCTACGAGCAGTACTTC
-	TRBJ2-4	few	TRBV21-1	CASSARQGDGVAKNIQYF	TGTGCCAGCAGCGCTCGACAGGGGGATGGGGTAGCCAAAAACATTCAGTACTTC
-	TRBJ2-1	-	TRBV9	CASSARSTPPYNEQFF	TGTGCCAGCAGCGCCCGTTCGACCCCGCCCTACAATGAGCAGTTCTTC
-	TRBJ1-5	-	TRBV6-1	CASILRYNQPQHF	TGTGCCAGCATACTGAGATACAATCAGCCCCAGCATTTT
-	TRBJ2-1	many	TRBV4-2	CASSQAPNNEQFF	TGTGCCAGCAGCCAAGCACCGAACAATGAGCAGTTCTTC
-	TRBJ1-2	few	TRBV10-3	CAISESRGGSGFGYTF	TGTGCCATCAGTGAGTCACGCGGAGGGAGCGGTTTCGGCTACACCTTC
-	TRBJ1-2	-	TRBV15	CATSRDPRLYRQGFQYGYTF	TGTGCCACCAGCAGAGATCCCCGGTTGTACAGGCAGGGCTTCCAATATGGCTACACCTTC
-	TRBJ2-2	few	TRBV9	CASSVQVLNTGELFF	TGTGCCAGCAGCGTACAGGTATTAAACACCGGGGAGCTGTTTTTT
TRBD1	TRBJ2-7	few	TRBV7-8	CASRQRDRAYEQYF	TGTGCCAGCAGGCAACGGGACAGAGCCTACGAGCAGTACTTC
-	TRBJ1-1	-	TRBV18	CASSPAAGSMNTEAFF	TGTGCCAGCTCACCAGCCGCAGGGAGCATGAACACTGAAGCTTTCTTT
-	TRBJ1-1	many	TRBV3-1	CASSRRDTEAFF	TGTGCCAGCAGCCGAAGGGACACTGAAGCTTTCTTT
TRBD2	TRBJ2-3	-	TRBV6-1	CASRRTGLTSGSPDTQYF	TGTGCCAGCCGCCGGACAGGGTTAACTAGCGGGAGCCCAGATACGCAGTATTTT
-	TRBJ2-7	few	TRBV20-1	CSANPDINYEQYF	TGCAGTGCGAACCCGGATATTAACTACGAGCAGTACTTC
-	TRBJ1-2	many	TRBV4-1	CASSQEYPGKYGYTF	TGCGCCAGCAGCCAAGAGTATCCAGGGAAGTATGGCTACACCTTC
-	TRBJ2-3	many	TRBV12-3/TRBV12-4	CASSLGPRGTDTQYF	TGCGCCAGCAGCTTGGGCCCGCGGGGCACAGATACGCAGTATTTT